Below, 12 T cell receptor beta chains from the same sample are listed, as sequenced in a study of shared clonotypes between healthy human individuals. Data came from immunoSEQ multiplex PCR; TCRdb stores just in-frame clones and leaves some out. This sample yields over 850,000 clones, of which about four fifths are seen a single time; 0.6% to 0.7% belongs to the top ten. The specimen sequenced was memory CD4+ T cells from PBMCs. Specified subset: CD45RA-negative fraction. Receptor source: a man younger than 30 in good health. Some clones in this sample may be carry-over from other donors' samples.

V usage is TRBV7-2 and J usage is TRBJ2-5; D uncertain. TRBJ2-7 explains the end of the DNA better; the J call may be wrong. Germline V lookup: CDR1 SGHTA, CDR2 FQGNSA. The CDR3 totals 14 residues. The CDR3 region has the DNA TGTGCCAGCAGCTTAGCCCGGACGACTTACGAGCAGTACTTC. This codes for CASSLARTTYEQYF.

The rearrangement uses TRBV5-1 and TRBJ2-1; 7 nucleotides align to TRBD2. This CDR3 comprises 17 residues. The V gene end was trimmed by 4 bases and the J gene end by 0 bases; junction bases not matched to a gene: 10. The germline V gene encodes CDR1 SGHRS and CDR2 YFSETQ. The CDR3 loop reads CASSRRASGVSYNEQFF. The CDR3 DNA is TGCGCCAGCAGCCGGCGGGCTAGCGGAGTCTCCTACAATGAGCAGTTCTTC.

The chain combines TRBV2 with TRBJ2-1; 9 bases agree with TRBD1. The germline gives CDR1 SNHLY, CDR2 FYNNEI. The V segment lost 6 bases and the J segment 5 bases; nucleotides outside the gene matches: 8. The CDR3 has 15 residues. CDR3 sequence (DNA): TGTGCCAGCAGCCTAGGGGGGACAGGGAACAATGAGCAGTTCTTC. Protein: CASSLGGTGNNEQFF.

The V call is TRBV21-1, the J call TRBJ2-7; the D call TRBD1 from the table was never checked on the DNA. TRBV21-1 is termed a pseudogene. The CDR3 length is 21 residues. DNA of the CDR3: TGTGCCAGCAGCAAAGTGTCCCCGGGGACAGGGGGCTGTTTTGGGTCCTACGAGCAGTACTTC. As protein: CASSKVSPGTGGCFGSYEQYF.

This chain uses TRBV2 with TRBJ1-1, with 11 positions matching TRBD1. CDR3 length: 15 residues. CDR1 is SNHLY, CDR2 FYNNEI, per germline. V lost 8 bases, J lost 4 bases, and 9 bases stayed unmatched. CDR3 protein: CASGRTGTGGTEAFF. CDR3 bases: TGTGCCAGCGGGAGAACCGGGACAGGGGGCACTGAAGCTTTCTTT.

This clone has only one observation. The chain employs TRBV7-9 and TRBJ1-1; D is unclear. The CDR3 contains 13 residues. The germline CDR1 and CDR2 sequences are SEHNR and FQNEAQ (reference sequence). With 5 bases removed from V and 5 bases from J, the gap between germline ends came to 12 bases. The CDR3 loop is CASSLDGLTEAFF. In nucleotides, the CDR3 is TGTGCCAGCAGCCTAGACGGCCTAACTGAAGCTTTCTTT.

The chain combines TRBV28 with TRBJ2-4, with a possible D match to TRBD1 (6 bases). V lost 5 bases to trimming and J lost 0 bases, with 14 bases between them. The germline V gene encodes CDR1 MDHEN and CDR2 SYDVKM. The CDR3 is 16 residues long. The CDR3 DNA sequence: TGTGCCAGCAGTACGACGGGACAACTAGCCAAAAACATTCAGTACTTC. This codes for CASSTTGQLAKNIQYF.

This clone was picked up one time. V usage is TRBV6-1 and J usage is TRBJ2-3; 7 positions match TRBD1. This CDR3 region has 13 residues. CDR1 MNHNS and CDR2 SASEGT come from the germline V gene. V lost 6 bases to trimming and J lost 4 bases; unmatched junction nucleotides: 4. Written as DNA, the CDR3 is TGTGCCAGCAGATTTACAGGGGCAGATACGCAGTATTTT. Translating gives CASRFTGADTQYF.

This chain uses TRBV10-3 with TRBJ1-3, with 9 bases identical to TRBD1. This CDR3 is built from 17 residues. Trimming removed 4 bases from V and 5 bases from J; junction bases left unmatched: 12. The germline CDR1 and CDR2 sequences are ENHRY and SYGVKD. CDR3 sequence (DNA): TGTGCCATCAGTGCTTTCCCGGGACAGGGAGAGAGAAACACCATATATTTT. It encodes CAISAFPGQGERNTIYF.

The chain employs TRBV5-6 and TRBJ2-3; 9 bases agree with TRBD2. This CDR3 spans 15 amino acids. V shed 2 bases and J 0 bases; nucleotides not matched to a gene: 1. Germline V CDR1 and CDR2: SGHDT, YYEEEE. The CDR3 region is CASSFTSGSTDTQYF. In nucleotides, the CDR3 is TGTGCCAGCAGCTTCACTAGCGGGAGCACAGATACGCAGTATTTT.

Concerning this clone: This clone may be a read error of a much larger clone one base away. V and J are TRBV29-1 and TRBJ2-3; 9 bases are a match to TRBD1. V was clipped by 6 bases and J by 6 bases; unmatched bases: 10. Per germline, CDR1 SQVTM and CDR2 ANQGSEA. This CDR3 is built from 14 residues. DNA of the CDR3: TGCAGCGTCAGCCCGACAGGGGGGTCGGATACGCAGTATTTT. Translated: CSVSPTGGSDTQYF.

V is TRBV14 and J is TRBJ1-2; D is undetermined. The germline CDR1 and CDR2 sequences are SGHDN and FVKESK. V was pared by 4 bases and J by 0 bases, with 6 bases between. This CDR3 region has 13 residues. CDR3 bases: TGTGCCAGCAGCCCCAGATCTAACTATGGCTACACCTTC. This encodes CASSPRSNYGYTF.